The 16 T cell receptor beta chains below come from one sample, sequenced in a study of T cell responses to AZD1222 COVID-19 vaccine. Data came from immunoSEQ multiplex PCR; TCRdb stores just in-frame clones and leaves some out. Here the sample spans 110,000 or so clones, around 84% being singletons. Sequencing was performed on peripheral blood, taken 28 days after the second AZD1222 dose. All receptors derive from an adult who received the AZD1222 COVID-19 vaccine.

The gene calls are TRBV5-6 and TRBJ2-7; D uncertain. In germline, CDR1 is SGHDT, CDR2 YYEEEE. Trimming took off 0 bases at V and 5 bases at J, with 12 bases between the two ends. This CDR3 has 14 amino acids. The CDR3 sequence is CASSLALVLDEQYF. CDR3 sequence (DNA): TGTGCCAGCAGCTTGGCCCTTGTCCTAGACGAGCAGTACTTC. Full variable domain (outside the CDR3, taken from reference TRBV5-6 and TRBJ2-7): DAGVTQSPTHLIKTRGQQVTLRCSPKSGHDTVSWYQQALGQGPQFIFQYYEEEERQRGNFPDRFSGHQFPNYSSELNVNALLLGDSALYLCASSLALVLDEQYFGPGTRLTVT.

This sequence joins TRBV10-3 and TRBJ1-1; D is unclear. Germline lookup yields CDR1 ENHRY and CDR2 SYGVKD. The CDR3 loop spans 15 amino acids. V was shortened by 0 bases and J by 6 bases, with 14 bases between the two germline ends. The CDR3 is CAISESWTATAEAFF. CDR3 in DNA: TGTGCCATCAGTGAGTCTTGGACGGCGACGGCTGAAGCTTTCTTT.

This chain uses TRBV28 with TRBJ1-2; possibly TRBD1 for D (5 bases). Germline V gene lookup returns CDR1 MDHEN and CDR2 SYDVKM. The CDR3 consists of 13 residues. V lost 6 bases and J lost 7, with 15 bases in between. The chain's CDR3 is CASSQVGGGGYTF. CDR3 DNA sequence: TGTGCCAGCAGCCAGGTGGGGGGAGGTGGCTACACCTTC.

The chain employs TRBV5-1 and TRBJ1-3; perhaps TRBD1 as D (6 bases). The CDR3 is 12 residues long. V was cut by 7 bases and J by 4 bases, with 9 bases left in between. Germline assignment: CDR1 SGHRS and CDR2 YFSETQ. Written as DNA, the CDR3 is TGCGCCAGCTCTGACAGGGGAAACACCATATATTTT. The encoded protein is CASSDRGNTIYF.

This clone was counted once. In the same sample, other DNA sequences code for this CDR3. V gene TRBV28 combines with J gene TRBJ1-2; D remains ambiguous. The germline CDR1 and CDR2 sequences are MDHEN and SYDVKM. The length of the CDR3 is 12 residues. Trimming cost V 5 bases and J 3 bases, with 7 bases left between them. CDR3 loop: CASSLGDYGYTF. The CDR3 nucleotides read TGTGCCAGCAGTCTCGGGGACTATGGCTACACCTTC.

This chain connects TRBV19 to TRBJ2-6, with D possibly matching TRBD1 (6 bases). This CDR3 has 16 amino acids. Germline V gene data show CDR1 as LNHDA and CDR2 as SQIVND (reference sequence). The V gene lost 5 bases and the J gene lost 0 bases, with 11 bases spanning the gap. The CDR3 sequence is CASSPRRGSGANVLTF. CDR3 DNA sequence: TGTGCCAGTAGTCCGCGCAGGGGCTCTGGGGCCAACGTCCTGACTTTC.

This chain joins TRBV11-2 and TRBJ2-1, with unresolved D. Germline CDR1 is SGHAT and CDR2 is FQNNGV. This CDR3 spans 17 amino acids. Trimming took 5 bases from V and 0 from J, leaving 17 bases between them. The CDR3: CASSQTQTLSSYNEQFF. For the CDR3, the DNA is TGTGCCAGCAGCCAAACTCAGACTCTTAGCTCCTACAATGAGCAGTTCTTC.

This chain uses TRBV9 with TRBJ2-5; 9 bases match TRBD2. The CDR3 runs to 17 residues. The germline gives CDR1 SGDLS, CDR2 YYNGEE. The V and J ends lost 0 bases and 5 bases, in that order; junction bases with no gene match: 11. The CDR3 sequence is CASSVGGGGASRETQYF. The CDR3 DNA is TGTGCCAGCAGCGTAGGAGGCGGGGGGGCCTCTAGGGAGACCCAGTACTTC.

The chain employs TRBV7-2 and TRBJ2-2; 8 positions agree with TRBD1. Per the germline V gene, CDR1 is SGHTA and CDR2 is FQGNSA. Germline trimming cut 5 bases from V and 4 bases from J; bases unmatched to any gene: 9. CDR3 length equals 16 residues. The CDR3 nucleotides are TGTGCCAGCAGCCCCCAGACAGGGGCGGGCACCGGGGAGCTGTTTTTT. Protein: CASSPQTGAGTGELFF.

The gene calls are TRBV5-1 and TRBJ2-3; the D is unclear. The CDR3 consists of 13 residues. The V and J ends lost 0 bases and 1 base respectively, with 3 bases between them. Germline CDR1 and CDR2: SGHRS and YFSETQ. The CDR3 is CASSLAGTDTQYF. CDR3 DNA: TGCGCCAGCAGCTTGGCGGGCACAGATACGCAGTATTTT.

The rearrangement joins TRBV13 to TRBJ2-5, with TRBD2 matching over 10 bases. This CDR3 has 17 amino acids. V trimming: 6 bases; J trimming: 4 bases; junction bases outside the gene matches: 14. The germline CDR1 and CDR2 sequences are PRHDT and FYEKMQ (reference sequence). As DNA, the CDR3 is TGTGCCAGCAGATGGCGCGGAGCGGGGGGGCCAGGAGAGACCCAGTACTTC. Its protein is CASRWRGAGGPGETQYF.

The chain couples TRBV4-3 to TRBJ1-2; 8 bases are shared with TRBD1. The V and J ends lost 1 base and 7 bases, in that order; junction bases with no gene match: 14. Per the germline V gene, CDR1 is LGHNA and CDR2 is YSLEER. This CDR3 has 17 amino acids. The CDR3 coding sequence is TGCGCCAGCAGCCAAGGGAGGCTGACAGGGGTATTCTCTGGCTACACCTTC. Protein: CASSQGRLTGVFSGYTF.

The chain couples TRBV13 to TRBJ2-7; D possibly corresponds to TRBD1 (6 bases). Per the germline V gene, CDR1 is PRHDT and CDR2 is FYEKMQ (reference sequence). V was shortened by 5 bases and J by 7 bases, with 12 bases between the two germline ends. This CDR3 contains 12 residues. CDR3 loop: CASSPQRGEQYF. CDR3 sequence (DNA): TGTGCCAGCAGCCCTCAAAGGGGGGAGCAGTACTTC.

The chain is built from TRBV12-3 or TRBV12-4 and TRBJ1-1; 9 bases fit TRBD1. V was clipped by 7 bases and J by 5 bases; unmatched bases: 5. The CDR3 totals 13 residues. The CDR3 reads CASTLGQGTEAFF. CDR3 DNA: TGTGCCAGCACCCTAGGACAGGGGACTGAAGCTTTCTTT.

The J gene is TRBJ1-5, the V gene TRBV7-8; D is ambiguous. This CDR3 contains 15 residues. With 5 bases removed from V and 0 bases from J, the gap between germline ends came to 11 bases. Germline V gene data show CDR1 as SGHVS and CDR2 as FQNEAQ. CDR3 DNA sequence: TGTGCCAGCAGCCGAGATCCATATAGCAATCAGCCCCAGCATTTT. It encodes CASSRDPYSNQPQHF.

CDR3 DNA sequence: TGTGCCAGCAGTAGGACAGGGAGTACCGGGGAGCTGTTTTTT. Residues: CASSRTGSTGELFF. V is TRBV6-5 and J is TRBJ2-2; 8 bases agree with TRBD1. Germline loops: CDR1 MNHEY, CDR2 SVGAGI. The CDR3 extends over 14 amino acids. V was pared by 5 bases and J by 5 bases, with 4 bases of the junction left unmatched.